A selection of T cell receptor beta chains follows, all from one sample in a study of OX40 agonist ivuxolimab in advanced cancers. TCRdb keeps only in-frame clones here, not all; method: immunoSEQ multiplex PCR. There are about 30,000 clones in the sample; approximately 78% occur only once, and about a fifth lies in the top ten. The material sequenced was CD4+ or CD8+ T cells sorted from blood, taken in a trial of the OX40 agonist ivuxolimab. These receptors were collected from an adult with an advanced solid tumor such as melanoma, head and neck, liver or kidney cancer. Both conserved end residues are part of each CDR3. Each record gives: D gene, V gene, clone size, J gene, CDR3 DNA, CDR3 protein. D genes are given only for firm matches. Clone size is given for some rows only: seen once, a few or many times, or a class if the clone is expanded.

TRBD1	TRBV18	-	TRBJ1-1	TGTGCCAGCTCCCTAACAGGGGGGGGCACTGAAGCTTTCTTT	CASSLTGGGTEAFF
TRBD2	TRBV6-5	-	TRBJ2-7	TGTGCCAGCAGTTACGGGACTAGCGGCTACGAGCAGTACTTC	CASSYGTSGYEQYF
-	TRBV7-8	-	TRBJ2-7	TGTGCCAGCAGAATAGGGGGGGCCAGGAGCTCCTACGAGCAGTACTTC	CASRIGGARSSYEQYF
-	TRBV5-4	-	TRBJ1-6	TGTGCCAGCAGCTTAGCAGGGAATTCACCCCTCCACTTT	CASSLAGNSPLHF
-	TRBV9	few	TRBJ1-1	TGTGCCAGCAGCGTAGCTACAGGACGGGCTGAAGCTTTCTTT	CASSVATGRAEAFF
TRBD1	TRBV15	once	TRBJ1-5	TGTGCCACCAGCAGGGAGCCGGGACAGGGAGGGCAGCCCCAGCATTTT	CATSREPGQGGQPQHF
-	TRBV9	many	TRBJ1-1	TGTGCCAGCAGCCTCACCGGGACTGCGAACACTGAAGCTTTCTTT	CASSLTGTANTEAFF
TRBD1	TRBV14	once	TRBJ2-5	TGTGCCAGCAGCCAAGGACAGGGGAGTGTTCAAGAGACCCAGTACTTC	CASSQGQGSVQETQYF
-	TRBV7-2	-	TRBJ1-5	TGTGCCAGCAGCTTACACCTGAGTAGCAATCAGCCCCAGCATTTT	CASSLHLSSNQPQHF
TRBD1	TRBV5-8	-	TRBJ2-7	TGTGCCAGCAGCTTACAACTAGGGACAGGGGTCTACGAGCAGTACTTC	CASSLQLGTGVYEQYF
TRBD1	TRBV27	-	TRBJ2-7	TGTGCCAGCAGAGACGACAGGGGGTCCTACGAGCAGTACTTC	CASRDDRGSYEQYF
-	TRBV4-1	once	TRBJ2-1	TGCGCCAGCAGCCTAGAAGGTTCCTACAATGAGCAGTTCTTC	CASSLEGSYNEQFF
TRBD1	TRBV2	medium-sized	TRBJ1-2	TGTGCCAGCAGTGAAGCCCGAGGGGGCCAAGGCTATGGCTACACCTTC	CASSEARGGQGYGYTF
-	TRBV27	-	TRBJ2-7	TGTGCCAGCAGTCCAAGTGGGGCAGCCGCCACCTACGAGCAGTACTTC	CASSPSGAAATYEQYF
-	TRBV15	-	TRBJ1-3	TGTGCCACCAGCAGAGGTCCCTCTGGAAACACCATATATTTT	CATSRGPSGNTIYF
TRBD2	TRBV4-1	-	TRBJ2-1	TGCGCCAGCAGCTTTTTTACTAGCGCGACCTACAATGAGCAGTTCTTC	CASSFFTSATYNEQFF
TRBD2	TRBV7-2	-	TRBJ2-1	TGTGCCAGCAGCCCCCAAGCGGGAGTCTCCTACAATGAGCAGTTCTTC	CASSPQAGVSYNEQFF
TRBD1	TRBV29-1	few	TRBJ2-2	TGCAGCGTTCCTCGGACAGGGGGCGCCCCCGGGGAGCTGTTTTTT	CSVPRTGGAPGELFF
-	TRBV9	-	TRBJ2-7	TGTGCCAGCAGCTCCCGAGTGGGCTACGAGCAGTACTTC	CASSSRVGYEQYF
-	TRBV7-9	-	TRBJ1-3	TGTGCCAGCAGCCCGGGTGGCGGGGACACCATATATTTT	CASSPGGGDTIYF
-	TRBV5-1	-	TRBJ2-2	TGCGCCAGCAGCTCACCGGGTACCGGGGAGCTGTTTTTT	CASSSPGTGELFF
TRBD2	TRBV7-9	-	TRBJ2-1	TGTGCCAGCAGCACCTTAGCGGGACCACACAATGAGCAGTTCTTC	CASSTLAGPHNEQFF
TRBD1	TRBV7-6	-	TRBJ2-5	TGTGCCAGCAGCAGATCGACAGGGGAGACCCAGTACTTC	CASSRSTGETQYF
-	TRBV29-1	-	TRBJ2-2	TGCAGCGTTGACCGCAGGGGTTCCCGGGAGCTGTTTTTT	CSVDRRGSRELFF